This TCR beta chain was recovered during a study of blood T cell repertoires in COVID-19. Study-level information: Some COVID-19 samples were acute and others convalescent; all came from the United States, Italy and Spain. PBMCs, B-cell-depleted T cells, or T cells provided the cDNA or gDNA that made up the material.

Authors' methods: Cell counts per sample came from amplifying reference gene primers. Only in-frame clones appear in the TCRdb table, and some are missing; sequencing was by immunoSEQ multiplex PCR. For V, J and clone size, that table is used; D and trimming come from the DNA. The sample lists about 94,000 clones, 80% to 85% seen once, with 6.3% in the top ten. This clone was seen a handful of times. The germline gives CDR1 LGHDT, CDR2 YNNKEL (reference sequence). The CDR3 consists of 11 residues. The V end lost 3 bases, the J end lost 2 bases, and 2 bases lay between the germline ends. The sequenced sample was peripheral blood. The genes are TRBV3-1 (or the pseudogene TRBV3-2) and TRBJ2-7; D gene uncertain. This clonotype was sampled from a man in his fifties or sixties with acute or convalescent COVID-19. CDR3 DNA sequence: TGTGCCAGCAGCCACGCCTACGAGCAGTACTTC. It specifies CASSHAYEQYF.